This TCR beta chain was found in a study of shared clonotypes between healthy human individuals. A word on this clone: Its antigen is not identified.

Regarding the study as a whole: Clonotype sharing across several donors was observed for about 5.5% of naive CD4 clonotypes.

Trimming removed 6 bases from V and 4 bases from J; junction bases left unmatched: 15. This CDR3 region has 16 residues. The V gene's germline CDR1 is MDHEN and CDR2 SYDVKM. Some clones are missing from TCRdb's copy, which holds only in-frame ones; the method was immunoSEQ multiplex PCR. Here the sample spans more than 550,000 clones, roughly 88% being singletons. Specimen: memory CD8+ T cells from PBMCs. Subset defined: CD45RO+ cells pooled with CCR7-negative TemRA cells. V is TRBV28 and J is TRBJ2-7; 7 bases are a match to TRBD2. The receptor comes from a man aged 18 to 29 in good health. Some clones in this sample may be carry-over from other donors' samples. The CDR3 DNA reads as TGTGCCAGCAGGCTACCCGGGACTACAGGCCTTTACGAGCAGTACTTC. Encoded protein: CASRLPGTTGLYEQYF.